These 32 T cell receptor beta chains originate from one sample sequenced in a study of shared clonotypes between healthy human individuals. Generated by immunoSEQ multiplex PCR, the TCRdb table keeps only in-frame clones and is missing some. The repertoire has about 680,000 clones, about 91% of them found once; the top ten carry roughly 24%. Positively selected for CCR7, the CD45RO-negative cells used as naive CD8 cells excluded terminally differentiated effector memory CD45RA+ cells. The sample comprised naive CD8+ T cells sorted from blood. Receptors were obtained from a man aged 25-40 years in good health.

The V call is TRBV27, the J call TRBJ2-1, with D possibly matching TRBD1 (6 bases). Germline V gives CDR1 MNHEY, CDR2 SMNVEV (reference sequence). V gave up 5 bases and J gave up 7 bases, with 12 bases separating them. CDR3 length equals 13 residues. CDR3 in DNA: TGTGCCAGCAGTCTTAACAGGGTTAATGAGCAGTTCTTC. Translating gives CASSLNRVNEQFF.

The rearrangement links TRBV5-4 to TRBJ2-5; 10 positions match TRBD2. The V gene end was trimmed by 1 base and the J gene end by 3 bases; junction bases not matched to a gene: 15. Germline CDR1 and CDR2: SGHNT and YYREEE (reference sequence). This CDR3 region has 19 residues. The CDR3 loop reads CASSLMGRHRTSGEETQYF. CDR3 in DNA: TGTGCCAGCAGCTTGATGGGCCGCCATCGGACTAGCGGAGAAGAGACCCAGTACTTC.

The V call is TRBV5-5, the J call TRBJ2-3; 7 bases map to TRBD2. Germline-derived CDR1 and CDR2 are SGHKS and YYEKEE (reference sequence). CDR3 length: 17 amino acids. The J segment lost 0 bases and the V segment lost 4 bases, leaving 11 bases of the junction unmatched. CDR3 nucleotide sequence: TGTGCCAGCAGCCCGGAGGCTAGCGGTACTAGCACAGATACGCAGTATTTT. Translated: CASSPEASGTSTDTQYF.

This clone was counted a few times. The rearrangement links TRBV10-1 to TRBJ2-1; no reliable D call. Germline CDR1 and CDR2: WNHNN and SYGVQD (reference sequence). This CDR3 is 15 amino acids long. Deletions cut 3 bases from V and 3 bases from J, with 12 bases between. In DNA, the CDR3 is TGCGCCAGCAGTGATTCTCGAGATCACTACAATGAGCAGTTCTTC. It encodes CASSDSRDHYNEQFF.

DNA for the CDR3: TGTGCCAGCAGCTTGGACGCCAGCTCCTACGAGCAGTACTTC. Encoded protein: CASSLDASSYEQYF. The chain recombines TRBV7-6 with TRBJ2-7; no reliable D call. CDR3 length equals 14 residues. Germline assignment: CDR1 SGHVS and CDR2 FNYEAQ. Deletions cut 3 bases from V and 0 bases from J, with 9 bases between.

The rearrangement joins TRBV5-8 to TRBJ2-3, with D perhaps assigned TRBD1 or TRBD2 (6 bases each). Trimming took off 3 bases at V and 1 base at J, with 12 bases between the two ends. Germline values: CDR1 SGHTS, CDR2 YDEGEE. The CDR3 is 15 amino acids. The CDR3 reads CASSWGAQGTDTQYF. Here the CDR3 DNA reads TGTGCCAGCAGCTGGGGGGCACAGGGCACAGATACGCAGTATTTT.

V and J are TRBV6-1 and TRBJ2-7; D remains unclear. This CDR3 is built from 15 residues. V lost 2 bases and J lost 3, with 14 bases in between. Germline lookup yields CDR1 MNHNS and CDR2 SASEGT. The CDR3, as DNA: TGTGCCAGCAGTGAAACACTTTCACCCAACTACGAGCAGTACTTC. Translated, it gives CASSETLSPNYEQYF.

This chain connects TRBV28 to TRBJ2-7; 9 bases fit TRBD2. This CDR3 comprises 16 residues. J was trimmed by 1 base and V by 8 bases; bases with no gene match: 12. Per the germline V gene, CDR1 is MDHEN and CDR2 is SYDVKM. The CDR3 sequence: CASCSVRSGRSYEQYF. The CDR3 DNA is TGTGCCAGCTGCTCGGTCAGGAGCGGGAGGTCCTACGAGCAGTACTTC.

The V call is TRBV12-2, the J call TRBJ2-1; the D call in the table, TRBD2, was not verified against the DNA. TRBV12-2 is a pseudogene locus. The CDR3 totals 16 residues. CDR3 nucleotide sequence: TGTGCAAGTCGCCACCGAGAAAGAAGCTCCTACAATGAGCAGTTCTTC. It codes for CASRHRERSSYNEQFF.

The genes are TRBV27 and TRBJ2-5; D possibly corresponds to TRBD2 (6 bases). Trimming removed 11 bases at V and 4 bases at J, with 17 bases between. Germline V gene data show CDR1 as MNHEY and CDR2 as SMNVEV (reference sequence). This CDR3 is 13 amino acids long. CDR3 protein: CAASTGRGETQYF. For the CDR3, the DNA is TGTGCCGCCAGCACCGGGAGAGGAGAGACCCAGTACTTC.

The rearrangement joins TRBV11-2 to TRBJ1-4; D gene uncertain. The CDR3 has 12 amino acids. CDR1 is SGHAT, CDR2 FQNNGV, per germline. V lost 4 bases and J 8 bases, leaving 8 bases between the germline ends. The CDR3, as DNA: TGTGCCAGCAGCTCTTTACAGGAAAAACTGTTTTTT. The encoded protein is CASSSLQEKLFF.

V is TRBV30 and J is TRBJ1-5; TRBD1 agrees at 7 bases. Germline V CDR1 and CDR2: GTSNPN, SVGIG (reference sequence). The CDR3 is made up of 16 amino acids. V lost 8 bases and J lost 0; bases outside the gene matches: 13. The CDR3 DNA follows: TGTGCCCTTGACGGGGCAGGGGGATATAGCAATCAGCCCCAGCATTTT. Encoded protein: CALDGAGGYSNQPQHF.

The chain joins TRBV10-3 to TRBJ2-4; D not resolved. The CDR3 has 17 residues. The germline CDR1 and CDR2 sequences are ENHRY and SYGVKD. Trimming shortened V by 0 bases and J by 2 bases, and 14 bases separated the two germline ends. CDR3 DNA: TGTGCCATCAGTGAGTCGCGAGCACACACGACCAAAAACATTCAGTACTTC. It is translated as CAISESRAHTTKNIQYF.

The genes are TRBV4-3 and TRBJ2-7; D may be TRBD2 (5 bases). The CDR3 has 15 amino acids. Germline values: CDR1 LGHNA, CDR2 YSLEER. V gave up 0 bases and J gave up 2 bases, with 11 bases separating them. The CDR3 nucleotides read TGCGCCAGCAGCCAAGACACGGGGAAAGCCTACGAGCAGTACTTC. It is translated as CASSQDTGKAYEQYF.

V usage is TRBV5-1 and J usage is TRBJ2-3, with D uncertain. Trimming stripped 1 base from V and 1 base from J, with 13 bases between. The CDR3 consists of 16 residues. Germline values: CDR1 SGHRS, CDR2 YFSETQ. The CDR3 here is CASSLRLPGRTDTQYF. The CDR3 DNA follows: TGCGCCAGCAGCTTGCGTCTCCCCGGGCGCACAGATACGCAGTATTTT.

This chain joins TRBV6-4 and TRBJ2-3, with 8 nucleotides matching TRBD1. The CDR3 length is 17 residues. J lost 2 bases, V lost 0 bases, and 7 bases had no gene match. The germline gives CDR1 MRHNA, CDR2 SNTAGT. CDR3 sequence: CASSDSVTGGTTDTQYF. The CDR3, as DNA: TGTGCCAGCAGTGACTCGGTTACAGGGGGGACCACAGATACGCAGTATTTT.

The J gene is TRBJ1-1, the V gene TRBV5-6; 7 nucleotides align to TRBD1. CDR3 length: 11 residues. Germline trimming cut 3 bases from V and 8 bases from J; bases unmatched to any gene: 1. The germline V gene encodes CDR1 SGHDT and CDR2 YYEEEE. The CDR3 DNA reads TGTGCCAGCAGCTGGACAGGCGAAGCTTTCTTT. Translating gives CASSWTGEAFF.

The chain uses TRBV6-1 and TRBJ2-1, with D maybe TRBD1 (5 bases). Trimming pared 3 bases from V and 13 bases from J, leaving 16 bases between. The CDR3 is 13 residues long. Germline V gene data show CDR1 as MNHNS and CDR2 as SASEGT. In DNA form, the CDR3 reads TGTGCCAGCAGTGACACCTCCTCCCAGGGCCAGTTCTTC. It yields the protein CASSDTSSQGQFF.

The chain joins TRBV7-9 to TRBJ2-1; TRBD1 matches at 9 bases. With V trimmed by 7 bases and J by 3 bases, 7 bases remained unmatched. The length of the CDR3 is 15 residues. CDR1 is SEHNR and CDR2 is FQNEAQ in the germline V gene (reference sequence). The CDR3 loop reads CASTPSDRGYNEQFF. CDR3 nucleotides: TGTGCCAGCACCCCCTCGGACAGGGGCTACAATGAGCAGTTCTTC. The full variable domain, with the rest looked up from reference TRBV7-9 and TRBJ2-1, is DTGVSQNPRHKITKRGQNVTFRCDPISEHNRLYWYRQTLGQGPEFLTYFQNEAQLEKSRLLSDRFSAERPKGSFSTLEIQRTEQGDSAMYLCASTPSDRGYNEQFFGPGTRLTVL.

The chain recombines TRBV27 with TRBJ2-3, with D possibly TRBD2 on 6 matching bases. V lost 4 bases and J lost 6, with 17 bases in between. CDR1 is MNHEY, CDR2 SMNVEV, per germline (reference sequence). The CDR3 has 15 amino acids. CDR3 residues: CASSSGTEGVDTQYF. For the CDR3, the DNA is TGTGCCAGCAGTTCCGGGACTGAGGGTGTGGATACGCAGTATTTT.

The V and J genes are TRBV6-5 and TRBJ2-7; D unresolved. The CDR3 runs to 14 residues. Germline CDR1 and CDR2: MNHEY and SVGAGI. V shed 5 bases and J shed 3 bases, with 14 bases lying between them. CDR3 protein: CASSAVFSLYEQYF. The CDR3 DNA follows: TGTGCCAGCAGTGCCGTATTTAGTCTCTACGAGCAGTACTTC.

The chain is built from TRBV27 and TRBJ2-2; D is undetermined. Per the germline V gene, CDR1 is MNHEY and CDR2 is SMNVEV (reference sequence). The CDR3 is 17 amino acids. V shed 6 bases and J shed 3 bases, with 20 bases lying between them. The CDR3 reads CASSPYYPDQHTGELFF. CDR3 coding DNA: TGTGCCAGCAGCCCTTACTACCCAGACCAGCACACCGGGGAGCTGTTTTTT.

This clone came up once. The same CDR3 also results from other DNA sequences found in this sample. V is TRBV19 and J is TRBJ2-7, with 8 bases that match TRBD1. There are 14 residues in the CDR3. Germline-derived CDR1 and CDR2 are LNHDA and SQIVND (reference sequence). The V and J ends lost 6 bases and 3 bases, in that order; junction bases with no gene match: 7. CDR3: CASSIGQGDYEQYF. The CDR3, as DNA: TGTGCCAGTAGCATCGGACAGGGTGACTACGAGCAGTACTTC.

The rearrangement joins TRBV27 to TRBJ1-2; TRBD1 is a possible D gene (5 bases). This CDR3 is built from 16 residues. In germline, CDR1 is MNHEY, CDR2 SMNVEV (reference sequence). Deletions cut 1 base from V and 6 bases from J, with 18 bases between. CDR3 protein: CASSLLSGGVENGYTF. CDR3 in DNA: TGTGCCAGCAGTTTATTGAGTGGGGGAGTGGAAAATGGCTACACCTTC.

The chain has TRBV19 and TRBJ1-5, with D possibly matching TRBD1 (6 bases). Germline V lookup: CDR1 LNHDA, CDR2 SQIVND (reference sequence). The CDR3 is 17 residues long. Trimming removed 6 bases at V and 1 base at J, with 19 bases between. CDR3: CASRQTSGALSNQPQHF. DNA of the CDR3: TGTGCCAGTAGACAAACCTCGGGGGCTTTAAGCAATCAGCCCCAGCATTTT.

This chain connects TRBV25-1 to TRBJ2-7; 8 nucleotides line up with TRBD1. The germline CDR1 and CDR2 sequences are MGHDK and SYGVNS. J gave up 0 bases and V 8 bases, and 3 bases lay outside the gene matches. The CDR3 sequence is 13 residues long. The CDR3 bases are TGTGCCAGCTGGGACAGGTCCTCCTACGAGCAGTACTTC. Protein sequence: CASWDRSSYEQYF.

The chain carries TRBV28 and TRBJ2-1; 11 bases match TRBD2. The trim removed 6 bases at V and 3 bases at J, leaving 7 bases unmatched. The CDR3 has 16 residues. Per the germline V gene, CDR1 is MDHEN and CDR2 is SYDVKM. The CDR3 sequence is CASSRRTSGFYNEQFF. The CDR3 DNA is TGTGCCAGCAGCCGGAGGACTAGCGGGTTCTACAATGAGCAGTTCTTC.

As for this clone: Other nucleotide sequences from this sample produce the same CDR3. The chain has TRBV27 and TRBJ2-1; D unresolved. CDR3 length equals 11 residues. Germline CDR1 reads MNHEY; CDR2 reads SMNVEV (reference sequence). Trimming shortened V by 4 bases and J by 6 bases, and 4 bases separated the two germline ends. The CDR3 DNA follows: TGTGCCAGCAGTTCGGGCAATGAGCAGTTCTTC. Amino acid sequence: CASSSGNEQFF.

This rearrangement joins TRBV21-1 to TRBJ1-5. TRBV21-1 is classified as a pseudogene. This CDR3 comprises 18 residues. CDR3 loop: CASSKERGNIHSNQPQHF. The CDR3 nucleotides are TGTGCCAGCAGCAAAGAGCGCGGTAACATACATAGCAATCAGCCCCAGCATTTT.

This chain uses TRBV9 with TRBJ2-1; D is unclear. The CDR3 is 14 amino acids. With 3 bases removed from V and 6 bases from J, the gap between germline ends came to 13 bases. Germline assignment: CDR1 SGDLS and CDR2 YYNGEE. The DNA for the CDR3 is TGTGCCAGCAGCGACTCCTACTTGGGCAATGAGCAGTTCTTC. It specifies CASSDSYLGNEQFF.

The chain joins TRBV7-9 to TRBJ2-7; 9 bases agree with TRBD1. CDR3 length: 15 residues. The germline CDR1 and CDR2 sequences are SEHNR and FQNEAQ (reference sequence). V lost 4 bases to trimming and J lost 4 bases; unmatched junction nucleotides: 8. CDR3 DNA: TGTGCCAGCAGCTCGCCGACAGGGGGAAAATACGAGCAGTACTTC. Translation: CASSSPTGGKYEQYF.

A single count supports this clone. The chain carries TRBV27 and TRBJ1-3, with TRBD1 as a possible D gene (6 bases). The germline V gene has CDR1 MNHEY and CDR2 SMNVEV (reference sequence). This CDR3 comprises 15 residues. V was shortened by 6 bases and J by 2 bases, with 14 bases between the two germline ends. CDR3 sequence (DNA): TGTGCCAGCAGCGCACAGGGCTTAACTGGAAACACCATATATTTT. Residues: CASSAQGLTGNTIYF.